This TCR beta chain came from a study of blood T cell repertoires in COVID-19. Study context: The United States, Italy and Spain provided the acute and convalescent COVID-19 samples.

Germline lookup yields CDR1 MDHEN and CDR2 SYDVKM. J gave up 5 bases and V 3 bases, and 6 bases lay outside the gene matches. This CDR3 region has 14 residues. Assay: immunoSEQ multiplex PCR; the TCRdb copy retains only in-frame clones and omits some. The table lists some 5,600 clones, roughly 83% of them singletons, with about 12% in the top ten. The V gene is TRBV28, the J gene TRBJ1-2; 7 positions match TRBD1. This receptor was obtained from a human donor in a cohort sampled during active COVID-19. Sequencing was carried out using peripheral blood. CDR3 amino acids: CASSLRGREYGYTF. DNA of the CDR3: TGTGCCAGCAGTTTGAGGGGGCGCGAATATGGCTACACCTTC.